The clone carrying this T cell receptor (beta chain) showed up just a few times. Its antigen is currently unknown. The immunoSEQ assay was version 4, run in survey mode. Sequencing used immunoSEQ multiplex PCR; TCRdb keeps in-frame clones, though not all of them. Among about 28,000 clones listed, around 80% were seen once. This record comes from a study of persistence of HIV-infected CD4 T cells. Study details: Isolated cells were CMV- and HIV-1 Gag-responding CD4+ T cells. Broader study findings: Degenerate expanded CDR3beta sequences were enriched among CMV- and Gag-responding cells.

The CDR3 sequence is 13 residues long. Looked up from germline, CDR1 is SGHRS and CDR2 is YFSETQ. V shed 0 bases and J 3 bases; nucleotides not matched to a gene: 0. Stimulation used around 10 ug/mL lysate from CMV-infected fibroblasts. CD40L-negative CD69-negative CD45RO-high memory CD4+ T cells were sorted as populations depleted of antigen-responding cells. CD8-depleted PBMCs were stimulated about 17 hours with anti-CD28/CD49d costimulation, CD40-blocking antibody and enfuvirtide. This rearrangement joins TRBV5-1 to TRBJ2-7, with 7 bases aligning to TRBD1. The sequence derives from an adult man with HIV who was CMV-seropositive. Source: CD4+ T cells sorted from PBMCs after approximately 18-hour stimulation, taken from a patient who received antiretroviral therapy. Here the CDR3 reads CASSLGTGYEQYF. CDR3 bases: TGCGCCAGCAGCTTGGGGACAGGCTACGAGCAGTACTTC.